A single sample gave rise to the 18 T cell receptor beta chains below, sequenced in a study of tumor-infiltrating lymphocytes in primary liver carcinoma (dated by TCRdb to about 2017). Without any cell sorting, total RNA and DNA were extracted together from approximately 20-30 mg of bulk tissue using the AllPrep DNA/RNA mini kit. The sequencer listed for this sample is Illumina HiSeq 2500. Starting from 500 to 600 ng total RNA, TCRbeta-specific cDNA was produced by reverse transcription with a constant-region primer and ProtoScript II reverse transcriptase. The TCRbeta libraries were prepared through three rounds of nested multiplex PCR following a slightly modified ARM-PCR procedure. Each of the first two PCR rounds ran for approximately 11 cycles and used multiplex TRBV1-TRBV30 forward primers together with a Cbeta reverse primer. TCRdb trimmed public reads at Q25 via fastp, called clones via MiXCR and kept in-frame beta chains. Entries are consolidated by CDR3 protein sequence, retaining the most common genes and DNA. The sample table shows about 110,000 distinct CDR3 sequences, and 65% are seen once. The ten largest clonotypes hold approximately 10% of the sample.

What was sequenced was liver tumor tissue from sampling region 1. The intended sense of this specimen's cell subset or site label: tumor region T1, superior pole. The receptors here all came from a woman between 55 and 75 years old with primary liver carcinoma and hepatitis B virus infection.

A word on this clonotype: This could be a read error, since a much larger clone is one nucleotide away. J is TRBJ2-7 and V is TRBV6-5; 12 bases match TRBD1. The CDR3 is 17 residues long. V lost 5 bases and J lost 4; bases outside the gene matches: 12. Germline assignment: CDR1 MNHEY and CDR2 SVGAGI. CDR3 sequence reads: CASSRNSGTGGLYEQYF. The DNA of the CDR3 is TGTGCCAGCAGTCGCAATTCCGGGACAGGGGGCCTTTACGAGCAGTACTTC.

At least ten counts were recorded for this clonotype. This CDR3 reads CSVDGGSGYGYTF. CDR3 bases: TGCAGCGTTGACGGCGGGAGCGGCTATGGCTACACCTTC. The V and J genes are TRBV29-1 and TRBJ1-2; no reliable D call. Per the germline V gene, CDR1 is SQVTM and CDR2 is ANQGSEA. The CDR3 consists of 13 residues. V gave up 3 bases and J gave up 4 bases, with 12 bases separating them. The complete variable domain, with remaining parts taken from reference TRBV29-1 and TRBJ1-2, reads SAVISQKPSRDICQRGTSLTIQCQVDSQVTMMFWYRQQPGQSLTLIATANQGSEATYESGFVIDKFPISRPNLTFSTLTVSNMSPEDSSIYLCSVDGGSGYGYTFGSGTRLTVV.

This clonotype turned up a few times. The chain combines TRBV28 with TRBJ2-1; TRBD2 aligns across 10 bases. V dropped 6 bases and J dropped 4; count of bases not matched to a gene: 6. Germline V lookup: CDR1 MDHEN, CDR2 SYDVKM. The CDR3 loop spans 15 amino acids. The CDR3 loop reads CASRELAGPYNEQFF. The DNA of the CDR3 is TGTGCCAGCAGGGAACTAGCGGGACCTTACAATGAGCAGTTCTTC.

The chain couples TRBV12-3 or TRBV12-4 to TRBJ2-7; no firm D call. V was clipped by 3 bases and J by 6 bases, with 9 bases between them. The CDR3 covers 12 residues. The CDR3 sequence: CASSFSPGEQYF. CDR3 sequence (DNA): TGTGCCAGCAGTTTCTCGCCAGGCGAGCAGTACTTC.

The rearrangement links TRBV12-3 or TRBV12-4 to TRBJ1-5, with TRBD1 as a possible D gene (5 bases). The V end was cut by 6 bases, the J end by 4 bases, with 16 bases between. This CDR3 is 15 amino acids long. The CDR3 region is CASSGGIYSNQPQHF. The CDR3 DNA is TGTGCCAGCAGCGGGGGTATTTATAGTAATCAGCCCCAGCATTTT.

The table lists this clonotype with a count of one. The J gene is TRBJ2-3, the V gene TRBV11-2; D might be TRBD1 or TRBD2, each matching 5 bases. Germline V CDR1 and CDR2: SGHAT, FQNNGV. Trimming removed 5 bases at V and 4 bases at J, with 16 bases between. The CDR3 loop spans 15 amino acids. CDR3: CASSKDMGTADTQYF. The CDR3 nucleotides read TGTGCCAGCAGCAAGGACATGGGGACCGCAGATACGCAGTATTTT.

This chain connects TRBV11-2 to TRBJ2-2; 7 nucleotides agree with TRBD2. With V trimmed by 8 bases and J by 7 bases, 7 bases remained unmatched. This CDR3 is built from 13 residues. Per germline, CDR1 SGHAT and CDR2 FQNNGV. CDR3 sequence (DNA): TGTGCCAGCCGCGGGGGTCTAGGCGGGGAGCTGTTTTTT. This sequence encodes CASRGGLGGELFF.

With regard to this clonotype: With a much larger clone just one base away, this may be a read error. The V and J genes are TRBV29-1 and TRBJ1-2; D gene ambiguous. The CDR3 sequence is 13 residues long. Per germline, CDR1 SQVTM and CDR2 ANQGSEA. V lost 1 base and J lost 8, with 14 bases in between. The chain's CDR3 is CSVEGHGFVGYTF. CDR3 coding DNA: TGCAGCGTTGAAGGGCATGGGTTCGTCGGCTACACCTTC.

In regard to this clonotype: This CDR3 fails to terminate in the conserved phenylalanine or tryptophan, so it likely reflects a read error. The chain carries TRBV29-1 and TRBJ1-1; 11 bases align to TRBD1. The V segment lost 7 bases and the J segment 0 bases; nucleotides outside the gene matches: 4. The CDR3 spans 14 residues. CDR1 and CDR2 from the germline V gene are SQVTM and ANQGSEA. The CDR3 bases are TGCAGCGGATGGACAGGGGGCTTGAACACTGAAGCTTTCCTT. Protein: CSGWTGGLNTEAFL.

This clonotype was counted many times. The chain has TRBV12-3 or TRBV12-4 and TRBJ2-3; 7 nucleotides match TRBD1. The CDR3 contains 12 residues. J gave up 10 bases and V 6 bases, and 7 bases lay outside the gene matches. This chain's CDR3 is CASSRDRAAQYF. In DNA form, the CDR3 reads TGTGCCAGCAGCAGAGACAGGGCGGCGCAGTATTTT.

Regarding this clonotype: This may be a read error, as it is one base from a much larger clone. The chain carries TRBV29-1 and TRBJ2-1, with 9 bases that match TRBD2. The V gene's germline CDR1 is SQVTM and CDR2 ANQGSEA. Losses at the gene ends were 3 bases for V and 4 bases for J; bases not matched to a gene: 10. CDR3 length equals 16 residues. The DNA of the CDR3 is TGCAGCGTTGATGTCCTAGCGGGAAGACCTTACAATGAGCAGTTCTTC. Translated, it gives CSVDVLAGRPYNEQFF.

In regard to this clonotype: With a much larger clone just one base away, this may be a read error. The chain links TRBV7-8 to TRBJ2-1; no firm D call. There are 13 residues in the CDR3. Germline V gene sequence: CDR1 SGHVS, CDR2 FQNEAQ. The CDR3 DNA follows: TGTGCCAGCAGCCCGGGCTCCTACGATGAGCAGTTCTTC. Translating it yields CASSPGSYDEQFF.

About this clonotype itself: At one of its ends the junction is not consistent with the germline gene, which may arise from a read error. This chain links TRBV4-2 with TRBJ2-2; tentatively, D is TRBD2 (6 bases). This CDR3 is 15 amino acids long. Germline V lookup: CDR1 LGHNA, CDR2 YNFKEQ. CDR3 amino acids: CTSSREGGNTGELFF. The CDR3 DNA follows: TGTACCAGTAGCCGAGAGGGAGGGAACACCGGGGAGCTGTTTTTT.

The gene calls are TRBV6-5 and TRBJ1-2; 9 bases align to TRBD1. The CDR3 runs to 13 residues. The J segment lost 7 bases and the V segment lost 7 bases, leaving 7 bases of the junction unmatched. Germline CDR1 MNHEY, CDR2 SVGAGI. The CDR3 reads CASKPYRGLGYTF. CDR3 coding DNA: TGTGCCAGCAAACCGTACAGGGGGCTTGGCTACACCTTC.

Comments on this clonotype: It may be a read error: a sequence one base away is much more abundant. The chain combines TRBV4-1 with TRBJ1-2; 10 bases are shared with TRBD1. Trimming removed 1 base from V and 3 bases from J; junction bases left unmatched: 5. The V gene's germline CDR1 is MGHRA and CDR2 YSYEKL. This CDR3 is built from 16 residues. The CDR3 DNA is TGCGCCAGCAGCCAAGCCCGACAGGGGGCTTACTATGGCTACACCTTC. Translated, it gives CASSQARQGAYYGYTF.

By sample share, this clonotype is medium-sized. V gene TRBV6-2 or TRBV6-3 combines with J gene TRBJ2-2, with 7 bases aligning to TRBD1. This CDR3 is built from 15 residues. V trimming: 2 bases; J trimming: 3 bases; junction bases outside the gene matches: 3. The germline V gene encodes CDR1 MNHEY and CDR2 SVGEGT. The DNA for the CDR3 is TGTGCCAGCAGTTACGACAGGGTAGACACCGGGGAGCTGTTTTTT. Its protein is CASSYDRVDTGELFF.

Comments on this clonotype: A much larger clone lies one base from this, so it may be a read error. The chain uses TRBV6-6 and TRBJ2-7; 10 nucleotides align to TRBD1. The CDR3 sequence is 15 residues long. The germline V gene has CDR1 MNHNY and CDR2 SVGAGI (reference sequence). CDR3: CASSYSGTGDYEQCF. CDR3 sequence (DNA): TGTGCCAGCAGTTACTCAGGGACAGGGGACTACGAGCAGTGCTTC.

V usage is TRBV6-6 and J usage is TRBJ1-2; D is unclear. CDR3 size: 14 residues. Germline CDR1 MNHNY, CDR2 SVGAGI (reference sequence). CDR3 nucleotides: TGTGATAGCAATGGTGCAGGCTCTAACTATGGCTACACCTTC. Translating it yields CDSNGAGSNYGYTF.